This is a list of T cell receptor beta chains from one sample in a study of beta chain features in type 1 diabetes. Clones were read by immunoSEQ multiplex PCR, and TCRdb kept only the in-frame ones, dropping some. The data show approximately 340,000 clones, over 12% seen once. The sample consisted of naive CD4+ T cells from blood. Receptor source: a woman aged 18-29 years in good health. The CDR3 runs from the conserved cysteine through the conserved F or W. A D gene is named only where the DNA matches it firmly. Clone size, where shown, is once, few, many, or a class for clones that have expanded.

j_call,clone_size,d_call,v_call,cdr3_aa,cdr3_nt
TRBJ2-4,few,-,TRBV30,CAWSGEAKNIQYF,TGTGCCTGGAGTGGGGAGGCCAAAAACATTCAGTACTTC
TRBJ2-7,-,-,TRBV5-1,CASSLAIEWSEQYF,TGCGCCAGCAGCTTGGCGATAGAATGGTCCGAGCAGTACTTC
TRBJ2-7,-,TRBD2,TRBV7-2,CASGGGGRSYEQYF,TGTGCCAGCGGGGGGGGCGGGAGGTCCTACGAGCAGTACTTC
TRBJ2-2,few,-,TRBV7-3,CASSLIGDYTGELFF,TGTGCCAGCAGCTTAATAGGGGACTACACCGGGGAGCTGTTTTTT
TRBJ1-5,few,TRBD1,TRBV7-9,CASSLGQGREPQHF,TGTGCCAGCAGCTTAGGACAGGGAAGAGAGCCCCAGCATTTT
TRBJ1-1,-,-,TRBV5-4,CASSLLGANTEAFF,TGTGCCAGCAGCTTGTTGGGGGCGAACACTGAAGCTTTCTTT
TRBJ1-1,-,-,TRBV7-2,CASSLGAGMNTEAFF,TGTGCCAGCAGCTTAGGAGCAGGGATGAACACTGAAGCTTTCTTT
TRBJ2-7,few,TRBD1,TRBV2,CASTTGTGLYEQYF,TGTGCCAGCACGACCGGGACAGGGCTCTACGAGCAGTACTTC
TRBJ2-4,-,-,TRBV30,CAWSVLSRKNIQYF,TGTGCCTGGAGTGTACTTTCTAGGAAAAACATTCAGTACTTC
TRBJ1-2,-,-,TRBV29-1,CSVEDRGTFYGYTF,TGCAGCGTTGAAGATCGGGGAACCTTCTATGGCTACACCTTC
TRBJ1-4,-,-,TRBV29-1,CSVDRGEKLFF,TGCAGCGTTGACAGAGGGGAAAAACTGTTTTTT
TRBJ2-5,-,-,TRBV5-1,CASSLARGQETQYF,TGCGCCAGCAGCTTGGCTCGAGGCCAAGAGACCCAGTACTTC